A single sample is the source of the 25 T cell receptor beta chains below, sequenced in a study of shared clonotypes between healthy human individuals. Assay used: immunoSEQ multiplex PCR; TCRdb lists only in-frame clones, some missing. The table records over 2 million clones, approximately 90% of them present only once. Material: naive CD4+ T cells from PBMCs. Subset given: CD45RA+ positively selected. Every receptor here comes from a man aged 18 to 35 in good health. Some clones in this sample may be carry-over from other donors' samples.

The gene calls are TRBV5-1 and TRBJ1-1; D gene ambiguous. CDR3 length: 15 amino acids. Looked up from germline, CDR1 is SGHRS and CDR2 is YFSETQ. Trimming removed 4 bases from V and 7 bases from J, with 20 bases in between. The CDR3 loop reads CASSPLTRGVGEAFF. CDR3 nucleotide sequence: TGCGCCAGCAGCCCCCTCACGCGGGGAGTTGGTGAAGCTTTCTTT.

The J gene is TRBJ1-3, the V gene TRBV6-1; 8 bases map to TRBD1. Trimming at V came to 6 bases and at J to 2 bases, leaving 3 bases not matched to a gene. CDR3 length: 14 residues. Germline V CDR1 and CDR2: MNHNS, SASEGT. The CDR3 reads CASRGQAAGNTIYF. The CDR3 coding sequence is TGTGCCAGCAGGGGACAGGCAGCTGGAAACACCATATATTTT.

The gene calls are TRBV10-3 and TRBJ1-3; no reliable D call. CDR3 length equals 18 residues. Germline-derived CDR1 and CDR2 are ENHRY and SYGVKD. With 0 bases removed from V and 0 bases from J, the gap between germline ends came to 15 bases. The CDR3 nucleotides read TGTGCCATCAGTGAGTCTCTGGGTACGGTGGGCTCTGGAAACACCATATATTTT. Its translation is CAISESLGTVGSGNTIYF.

The chain carries TRBV5-1 and TRBJ2-1, with a tentative D call TRBD2 (5 bases). The V and J ends lost 4 bases and 4 bases respectively, with 15 bases between them. The CDR3 is 15 amino acids. Germline CDR1 reads SGHRS; CDR2 reads YFSETQ. CDR3 sequence: CASSRTRGPYNEQFF. The CDR3 nucleotides are TGCGCCAGCAGCAGGACCCGAGGGCCATACAATGAGCAGTTCTTC.

V usage is TRBV7-2 and J usage is TRBJ1-5; possibly TRBD1 for D (5 bases). CDR1 and CDR2 (germline): SGHTA, FQGNSA. CDR3 length equals 15 residues. Trimming cost V 2 bases and J 5 bases, with 13 bases left between them. This CDR3 is CASSLNRPNHQPQHF. The CDR3 DNA reads TGTGCCAGCAGCTTAAACAGGCCCAACCATCAGCCCCAGCATTTT.

This chain links TRBV7-8 with TRBJ1-1; D remains unclear. CDR1 and CDR2 from the germline V gene are SGHVS and FQNEAQ. The CDR3 has 15 amino acids. The germline V and J ends were trimmed by 2 bases and 1 base, with 11 bases remaining between them. The CDR3 region has the DNA TGTGCCAGCAGCTTAAATTTCGCACAGAACACTGAAGCTTTCTTT. Translated, it gives CASSLNFAQNTEAFF.

The chain is built from TRBV2 and TRBJ1-4; perhaps TRBD1 as D (5 bases). The germline V gene encodes CDR1 SNHLY and CDR2 FYNNEI. V lost 6 bases and J 5 bases, leaving 13 bases between the germline ends. The CDR3 runs 14 residues. The CDR3 DNA is TGTGCCAGCAGGGAAAGGGGCCTGAATGAAAAACTGTTTTTT. Protein sequence: CASRERGLNEKLFF.

About this clone itself: This specimen includes other DNA sequences encoding the same CDR3. The chain couples TRBV5-1 to TRBJ2-6; possible D gene TRBD1, 5 bases. Per germline, CDR1 SGHRS and CDR2 YFSETQ. The V gene lost 0 bases and the J gene lost 1 base, with 5 bases spanning the gap. The CDR3 covers 15 residues. In DNA, the CDR3 is TGCGCCAGCAGCTTGGAGGGGTCTGGGGCCAACGTCCTGACTTTC. Encoded protein: CASSLEGSGANVLTF.

V and J are TRBV2 and TRBJ2-7; 9 bases align to TRBD2. CDR1 SNHLY and CDR2 FYNNEI come from the germline V gene. V trimming: 6 bases; J trimming: 4 bases; junction bases outside the gene matches: 10. This CDR3 is 15 amino acids long. The chain's CDR3 is CASREFSGRGYEQYF. The CDR3 DNA follows: TGTGCCAGCAGAGAGTTTAGCGGGAGAGGGTACGAGCAGTACTTC.

The V and J genes are TRBV2 and TRBJ2-3, with a weak D call TRBD1 (5 bases). V shed 10 bases and J shed 3 bases, with 14 bases lying between them. CDR3 length: 13 amino acids. Germline assignment: CDR1 SNHLY and CDR2 FYNNEI. The CDR3: CATAGLATDTQYF. CDR3 sequence (DNA): TGTGCCACCGCAGGGTTGGCTACAGATACGCAGTATTTT.

The chain has TRBV6-6 and TRBJ1-2; TRBD1 agrees at 7 bases. CDR3 length: 16 amino acids. J gave up 3 bases and V 2 bases, and 9 bases lay outside the gene matches. Looked up from germline, CDR1 is MNHNY and CDR2 is SVGAGI (reference sequence). The CDR3 DNA reads TGTGCCAGCAGTTACCCCATAGGACAGGCTTACTATGGCTACACCTTC. Its protein product is CASSYPIGQAYYGYTF.

This sequence joins TRBV18 and TRBJ1-4, with 7 bases aligning to TRBD1. Trimming took 4 bases from V and 6 from J; bases not matched to a gene: 5. The V gene's germline CDR1 is KGHSH and CDR2 LQKENI. The CDR3 contains 14 residues. The CDR3 nucleotides are TGTGCCAGCTCACGTATCCAGGGGGATGAAAAACTGTTTTTT. It specifies CASSRIQGDEKLFF.

The J gene is TRBJ2-1, the V gene TRBV10-3, with D maybe TRBD2 (7 bases). The V end was cut by 6 bases, the J end by 5 bases, with 11 bases between. The CDR3 has 13 amino acids. CDR1 is ENHRY, CDR2 SYGVKD, per germline. The CDR3 here is CAIRGGADNEQFF. In DNA form, the CDR3 reads TGTGCCATCAGGGGGGGGGCGGACAATGAGCAGTTCTTC.

This rearrangement joins TRBV11-3 to TRBJ1-1; TRBD1 matches 7 bases. CDR1 is SGHNT, CDR2 YENEEA, per germline. There are 14 residues in the CDR3. V lost 5 bases, J lost 1 base, and 4 bases stayed unmatched. The CDR3 reads CASSRQGTNTEAFF. DNA of the CDR3: TGTGCCAGCAGCCGACAGGGAACGAACACTGAAGCTTTCTTT.

V is TRBV18 and J is TRBJ1-2; 8 nucleotides match TRBD1. There are 14 residues in the CDR3. The junction had 4 bases not matched to a gene; V was cut back by 3 bases and J by 4 bases. CDR1 and CDR2 (germline): KGHSH, LQKENI. CDR3 protein: CASSPDREAYGYTF. CDR3 nucleotide sequence: TGTGCCAGCTCACCGGACAGGGAGGCCTATGGCTACACCTTC.

V gene TRBV27 combines with J gene TRBJ1-5, with 10 bases aligning to TRBD1. The V and J ends lost 5 bases and 2 bases, in that order; junction bases with no gene match: 9. CDR1 MNHEY and CDR2 SMNVEV come from the germline V gene (reference sequence). This CDR3 contains 17 residues. The CDR3 coding sequence is TGTGCCAGCAGTCAACGGGACAGGGGAACGGGCAATCAGCCCCAGCATTTT. Translation gives CASSQRDRGTGNQPQHF.

The chain combines TRBV29-1 with TRBJ2-3; TRBD1 matches at 7 bases. The CDR3 length is 15 residues. Germline-derived CDR1 and CDR2 are SQVTM and ANQGSEA. Unmatched junction bases numbered 12, after V lost 8 bases and J lost 1 base. The CDR3 bases are TGCAGCTCTCAAGGGGCAGGGACAGGCACAGATACGCAGTATTTT. Its protein product is CSSQGAGTGTDTQYF.

The V and J genes are TRBV30 and TRBJ1-1, with 8 bases fitting TRBD1. From germline, CDR1 is GTSNPN and CDR2 SVGIG (reference sequence). The CDR3 runs 16 residues. Trimming cost V 5 bases and J 5 bases; bases outside gene matches: 16. The CDR3 DNA sequence: TGTGCCTGGGCGGATCGCGACAGGGGCAAGAGGACTGAAGCTTTCTTT. It specifies CAWADRDRGKRTEAFF. Full variable domain (missing parts from reference TRBV30 and TRBJ1-1): SQTIHQWPATLVQPVGSPLSLECTVEGTSNPNLYWYRQAAGRGLQLLFYSVGIGQISSEVPQNLSASRPQDRQFILSSKKLLLSDSGFYLCAWADRDRGKRTEAFFGQGTRLTVV.

J is TRBJ2-2 and V is TRBV7-9, with D possibly TRBD1 on 5 matching bases. In germline, CDR1 is SEHNR, CDR2 FQNEAQ (reference sequence). Between the trimmed V and J ends, which lost 5 bases and 5 bases, there was a span of 18 bases. This CDR3 is 16 amino acids long. The CDR3 loop reads CASSPLRFRETGELFF. The DNA for the CDR3 is TGTGCCAGCAGCCCCCTGCGGTTCAGGGAAACCGGGGAGCTGTTTTTT.

In the case of this clone: Other nucleotide sequences from this sample produce the same CDR3. The rearrangement links TRBV5-1 to TRBJ1-3; a weak D match, TRBD1 (6 bases). V lost 0 bases, J lost 2 bases, and 9 bases lay in between. There are 15 residues in the CDR3. The germline gives CDR1 SGHRS, CDR2 YFSETQ. CDR3 DNA sequence: TGCGCCAGCAGCTTGGAGGGGGGCACTGGAAACACCATATATTTT. This codes for CASSLEGGTGNTIYF.

The chain couples TRBV4-3 to TRBJ1-2; 10 positions match TRBD1. Germline CDR1 LGHNA, CDR2 YSLEER. V gave up 3 bases and J gave up 2 bases; unmatched junction bases: 6. This CDR3 contains 16 residues. The CDR3 is CASSHLPGQGNYGYTF. CDR3 DNA sequence: TGCGCCAGCAGCCACCTGCCGGGACAGGGGAACTATGGCTACACCTTC.

This chain uses TRBV28 with TRBJ1-1; D is perhaps TRBD1 (5 bases). This CDR3 is built from 14 residues. V was trimmed by 5 bases and J by 5 bases, leaving 15 bases between them. Per germline, CDR1 MDHEN and CDR2 SYDVKM. CDR3 in amino acids: CASSESAGGTEAFF. In nucleotides, the CDR3 is TGTGCCAGCAGTGAGTCTGCGGGGGGAACTGAAGCTTTCTTT.

CDR3 nucleotide sequence: TGTGCCACCAGCAGAGAGCTGGAGACCCAGTACTTC. This translates into CATSRELETQYF. The rearrangement joins TRBV15 to TRBJ2-5, with D unclear. CDR1 LNHNV and CDR2 YYDKDF come from the germline V gene (reference sequence). This CDR3 is 12 amino acids long. The V end lost 0 bases, the J end lost 5 bases, and 4 bases lay between the germline ends.

This clone appeared a single time. The gene calls are TRBV6-6 and TRBJ2-7, with TRBD2 identical over 7 bases. Trimming took 6 bases from V and 6 from J; bases not matched to a gene: 14. In germline, CDR1 is MNHNY, CDR2 SVGAGI (reference sequence). CDR3 size: 15 residues. Here the CDR3 DNA reads TGTGCCAGCAGCAACAAAATTGCGGGAGAAGGCGAGCAGTACTTC. Protein product: CASSNKIAGEGEQYF.

The chain is built from TRBV10-1 and TRBJ2-1; the match to TRBD1 covers 7 bases. Trimming took 4 bases from V and 5 from J; bases not matched to a gene: 8. This CDR3 has 15 residues. The germline V gene has CDR1 WNHNN and CDR2 SYGVQD (reference sequence). CDR3 amino acids: CASSGTGQHHNEQFF. In DNA form, the CDR3 reads TGCGCCAGCAGTGGAACGGGACAGCACCACAATGAGCAGTTCTTC.